This TCR beta chain was captured by sequencing in a study of blood T cell repertoires in COVID-19. Study overall: Material from acute and convalescent COVID-19 was sourced from the United States, Italy and Spain. Sources were T cells, B-cell-depleted T cells, or PBMCs; the material itself was cDNA or gDNA.

Germline CDR1 reads SNHLY; CDR2 reads FYNNEI. V shed 0 bases and J shed 0 bases, with 8 bases lying between them. The CDR3 has 16 amino acids. The data were produced by immunoSEQ multiplex PCR, yet TCRdb's version contains in-frame clones alone and is incomplete. The table has a few hundred thousand clones, about 88% seen once. Ages ranged from about 18 to 89 years, with residence in fewer than 25 US areas. Within 2 weeks before study entry, exposed participants met a COVID-19 case. The sample consisted of PBMCs or T cells enriched from blood (not recorded which). The V call is TRBV2, the J call TRBJ1-4, with a tentative D call TRBD1 (5 bases). This sequence was found in a woman between 18 and 30 years old who had been exposed to COVID-19. CDR3 region: CASSEAQGATNEKLFF. Written as DNA, the CDR3 is TGTGCCAGCAGTGAAGCGCAGGGTGCAACTAATGAAAAACTGTTTTTT.